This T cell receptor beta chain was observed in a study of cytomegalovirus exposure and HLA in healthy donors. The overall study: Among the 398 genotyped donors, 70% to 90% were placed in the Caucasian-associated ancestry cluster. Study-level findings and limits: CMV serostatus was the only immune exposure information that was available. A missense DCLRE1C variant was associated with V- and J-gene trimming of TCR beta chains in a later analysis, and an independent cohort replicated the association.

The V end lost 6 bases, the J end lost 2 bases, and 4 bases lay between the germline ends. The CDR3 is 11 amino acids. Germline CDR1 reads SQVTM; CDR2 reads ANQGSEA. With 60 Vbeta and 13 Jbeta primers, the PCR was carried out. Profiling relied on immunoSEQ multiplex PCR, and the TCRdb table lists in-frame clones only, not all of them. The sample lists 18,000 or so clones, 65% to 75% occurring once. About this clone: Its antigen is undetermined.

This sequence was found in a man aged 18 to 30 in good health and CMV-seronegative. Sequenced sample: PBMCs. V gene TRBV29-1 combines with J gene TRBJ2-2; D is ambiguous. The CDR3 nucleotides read TGCAGCGTCTCTAACACCGGGGAGCTGTTTTTT. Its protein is CSVSNTGELFF.